The 21 T cell receptor beta chains below all came from one sample that was sequenced in a study of human T cells and chemical hapten exposure. TCRdb processed the 5' RACE reads anew with MiXCR; each CDR3 protein has one entry. The sample contains 120,000 to 150,000 distinct CDR3 sequences, over 3.5% of which appear only once. The template was total RNA from unfractionated whole blood. The receptors derive from a female donor in good health.

This clonotype was detected many times. J is TRBJ1-5 and V is TRBV7-2; D is unresolved. Germline CDR1 reads SGHTA; CDR2 reads FQGNSA. The CDR3 covers 13 residues. Deletions cut 6 bases from V and 9 bases from J, with 15 bases between. The CDR3 nucleotides read TGTGCCAGCAGACCCGCGGTCGGGCGGCCCCAGCATTTT. This gives the protein CASRPAVGRPQHF.

This clonotype was recorded many times. J is TRBJ2-3 and V is TRBV6-2 or TRBV6-3; D remains ambiguous. The CDR3 loop spans 15 amino acids. The V gene's germline CDR1 is MNHEY and CDR2 SVGEGT. Trimming took 6 bases from V and 1 from J, leaving 14 bases between them. This CDR3 is CASSKAWAGTDTQYF. CDR3 DNA: TGTGCCAGCAGCAAAGCGTGGGCCGGCACAGATACGCAGTATTTT.

There are a few counts of this clonotype. The rearrangement joins TRBV29-1 to TRBJ1-2; the D gene is possibly TRBD1 (5 bases). The CDR3 has 22 amino acids. Germline V gene sequence: CDR1 SQVTM, CDR2 ANQGSEA. Trimming took off 6 bases at V and 3 bases at J, with 41 bases between the two ends. The CDR3 is CSVGPTVGRFRGGGEVDYGYTF. DNA for the CDR3: TGCAGCGTCGGGCCGACCGTTGGCCGATTTAGGGGTGGGGGGGAGGTGGACTATGGCTACACCTTC.

This clonotype was seen repeatedly, ten times or more. The gene calls are TRBV29-1 and TRBJ2-1; 9 positions agree with TRBD2. This CDR3 has 12 residues. Germline V gene lookup returns CDR1 SQVTM and CDR2 ANQGSEA. Here the CDR3 reads CSRLADNNEQFF. The CDR3 bases are TGCAGTAGACTAGCGGATAACAATGAGCAGTTCTTC.

The gene calls are TRBV20-1 and TRBJ2-3; unclear D gene. This CDR3 contains 13 residues. Deletions cut 6 bases from V and 2 bases from J, with 12 bases between. Germline CDR1 DFQATT, CDR2 SNEGSKA (reference sequence). The CDR3 sequence: CSAVTVSTDTQYF. DNA for the CDR3: TGCAGTGCAGTTACAGTTTCCACAGATACGCAGTATTTT.

The chain recombines TRBV5-4 with TRBJ2-3; 14 nucleotides line up with TRBD2. The V gene's germline CDR1 is SGHNT and CDR2 YYREEE (reference sequence). The V segment lost 3 bases and the J segment 5 bases; nucleotides outside the gene matches: 8. CDR3 length equals 17 residues. CDR3 sequence reads: CASSSGTSGGTLDTQYF. The CDR3 DNA reads as TGTGCCAGCAGCTCCGGGACTAGCGGGGGAACTCTAGATACGCAGTATTTT.

This clonotype was seen at least ten times. The chain links TRBV11-2 to TRBJ2-7; tentative D call: TRBD2 (6 bases). V was trimmed by 1 base and J by 2 bases, leaving 15 bases between them. CDR3 size: 16 residues. Looked up from germline, CDR1 is SGHAT and CDR2 is FQNNGV. CDR3 nucleotides: TGTGCCAGCAGCTTAGGATTCGGGACTGAAACCTACGAGCAGTACTTC. Residues: CASSLGFGTETYEQYF.

This clonotype was counted many times. The chain has TRBV20-1 and TRBJ2-3, with TRBD2 matching 14 bases. Germline loops: CDR1 DFQATT, CDR2 SNEGSKA (reference sequence). This CDR3 comprises 17 residues. V lost 0 bases to trimming and J lost 5 bases; unmatched junction nucleotides: 7. The CDR3 DNA sequence: TGCAGTGCTAGAGATCGACTAGCGGGGGGGCGGGGAGATACGCAGTATTTT. Its translation is CSARDRLAGGRGDTQYF.

This clonotype occurred a few times. CDR3: CASSRGSFGTGVDQPQHF. For the CDR3, the DNA is TGTGCCAGCAGCCGAGGCTCATTCGGCACAGGGGTGGATCAGCCCCAGCATTTT. The chain links TRBV6-2 or TRBV6-3 to TRBJ1-5, with TRBD1 identical over 7 bases. The CDR3 totals 18 residues. V trimming: 6 bases; J trimming: 5 bases; junction bases outside the gene matches: 19. CDR1 is MNHEY, CDR2 SVGEGT, per germline.

The sample holds many counts of this clonotype. The J gene is TRBJ2-3, the V gene TRBV15; D is perhaps TRBD1 or TRBD2 (6 bases each). Germline V CDR1 and CDR2: LNHNV, YYDKDF (reference sequence). V was cut by 1 base and J by 3 bases, with 11 bases left in between. This CDR3 is 15 amino acids long. The CDR3 sequence: CATSRGRGLTDTQYF. CDR3 sequence (DNA): TGTGCCACCAGCAGAGGACGGGGGCTGACAGATACGCAGTATTTT.

This clonotype came up many times. The chain links TRBV10-3 to TRBJ1-1; 7 positions agree with TRBD1. Per germline, CDR1 ENHRY and CDR2 SYGVKD. The CDR3 is 13 amino acids. After removal of 6 bases from V and 7 bases from J, the junction contained 8 bases not matched to a gene. CDR3 sequence (DNA): TGTGCCATCAGGGACAGGACGGGATATGAAGCTTTCTTT. Amino acid sequence: CAIRDRTGYEAFF.

This clonotype was seen repeatedly, ten times or more. The V gene is TRBV7-9, the J gene TRBJ2-5; D assignment may be TRBD1 or TRBD2 (5 bases each). Germline assignment: CDR1 SEHNR and CDR2 FQNEAQ (reference sequence). The CDR3 runs 13 residues. V shed 8 bases and J shed 5 bases, with 15 bases lying between them. Here the CDR3 DNA reads TGTGCCAGCGCCGGGACCATCGGGGAGACCCAGTACTTC. Amino acid sequence: CASAGTIGETQYF.

This clonotype has a count of ten or more. The chain joins TRBV9 to TRBJ1-2; a possible D gene is TRBD1 (6 bases). The germline V gene has CDR1 SGDLS and CDR2 YYNGEE. The CDR3 is 15 residues long. V lost 0 bases to trimming and J lost 4 bases, with 13 bases between them. The CDR3 spells CASSVGGGQLYGYTF. CDR3 bases: TGTGCCAGCAGCGTAGGAGGGGGGCAACTCTATGGCTACACCTTC.

This clonotype occurred many times. The chain carries TRBV5-5 and TRBJ2-1; the D is unclear. The germline V gene has CDR1 SGHKS and CDR2 YYEKEE (reference sequence). Between the trimmed V and J ends, which lost 1 base and 7 bases, there was a span of 9 bases. The CDR3 loop spans 13 amino acids. The DNA of the CDR3 is TGTGCCAGCAGCTTGAGCGTTTCAAATGAGCAGTTCTTC. Its protein product is CASSLSVSNEQFF. Full variable domain (missing parts from reference TRBV5-5 and TRBJ2-1): DAGVTQSPTHLIKTRGQQVTLRCSPISGHKSVSWYQQVLGQGPQFIFQYYEKEERGRGNFPDRFSARQFPNYSSELNVNALLLGDSALYLCASSLSVSNEQFFGPGTRLTVL.

This clonotype was observed a few times. The chain carries TRBV10-3 and TRBJ1-5; 8 nucleotides match TRBD1. The CDR3 totals 14 residues. Germline V lookup: CDR1 ENHRY, CDR2 SYGVKD. V lost 5 bases to trimming and J lost 3 bases; unmatched junction nucleotides: 3. CDR3 amino acids: CAISKDRVNQPQHF. CDR3 nucleotides: TGTGCCATCAGTAAGGACAGGGTCAATCAGCCCCAGCATTTT.

Concerning this clonotype itself: Being one base from a much bigger clone, this may be a read error. The CDR3 coding sequence is TGTGTCAGCAGCTTGTCGGCTGGGGCAGGCACCGGGGAGCTGTTTTTT. It encodes CVSSLSAGAGTGELFF. The rearrangement joins TRBV5-4 to TRBJ2-2; D perhaps matches TRBD1 (5 bases). CDR3 length: 16 amino acids. CDR1 SGHNT and CDR2 YYREEE come from the germline V gene (reference sequence). Variable domain in full (rest from reference TRBV5-4 and TRBJ2-2): ETGVTQSPTHLIKTRGQQVTLRCSSQSGHNTVSWYQQALGQGPQFIFQYYREEENGRGNFPPRFSGLQFPNYSSELNVNALELDDSALYLCVSSLSAGAGTGELFFGEGSRLTVL.

This clonotype has just a few counts. V gene TRBV12-3 or TRBV12-4 combines with J gene TRBJ1-2; D ambiguous. The CDR3 length is 13 residues. Between the trimmed V and J ends, which lost 2 bases and 6 bases, there was a span of 10 bases. The CDR3 spells CASSLSRNDGYTF. CDR3 in DNA: TGTGCCAGCAGTTTAAGCAGAAACGATGGCTACACCTTC.

This clonotype was counted at least ten times. The chain has TRBV7-8 and TRBJ2-7, with D possibly being TRBD1 or TRBD2 (5 bases each). Trimming removed 2 bases from V and 2 bases from J, with 10 bases in between. Germline V gene lookup returns CDR1 SGHVS and CDR2 FQNEAQ. The CDR3 length is 14 residues. The CDR3 DNA reads as TGTGCCAGCAGCTTAACCCGGGGCACCTACGAGCAGTACTTC. It specifies CASSLTRGTYEQYF.

This clonotype has a handful of counts. The V call is TRBV7-3, the J call TRBJ2-6, with 9 positions matching TRBD1. With 5 bases clipped from V and 3 bases from J, the junction kept 11 bases outside the gene matches. The CDR3 sequence is 18 residues long. Germline V lookup: CDR1 SGHTA, CDR2 FQGTGA. CDR3 in amino acids: CASSMIRDRVRGANVLTF. The CDR3, as DNA: TGTGCCAGCAGCATGATTCGGGACAGGGTCCGTGGGGCCAACGTCCTGACTTTC.

This clonotype was seen a handful of times. V and J are TRBV6-1 and TRBJ2-5; 8 bases match TRBD2. CDR3 length equals 14 residues. The germline CDR1 and CDR2 sequences are MNHNS and SASEGT. The V and J ends lost 11 bases and 0 bases, in that order; junction bases with no gene match: 8. The CDR3 DNA follows: TGTGCCGGTCAAACTAGCGGCTACCAAGAGACCCAGTACTTC. It yields the protein CAGQTSGYQETQYF.

There are many counts of this clonotype. The rearrangement uses TRBV18 and TRBJ1-1; the D gene is possibly TRBD1 (5 bases). The CDR3 totals 14 residues. CDR1 KGHSH and CDR2 LQKENI come from the germline V gene. V lost 1 base and J lost 1, with 7 bases in between. This CDR3 reads CASSPRQTNTEAFF. The CDR3 coding sequence is TGTGCCAGCTCACCACGACAGACGAACACTGAAGCTTTCTTT.